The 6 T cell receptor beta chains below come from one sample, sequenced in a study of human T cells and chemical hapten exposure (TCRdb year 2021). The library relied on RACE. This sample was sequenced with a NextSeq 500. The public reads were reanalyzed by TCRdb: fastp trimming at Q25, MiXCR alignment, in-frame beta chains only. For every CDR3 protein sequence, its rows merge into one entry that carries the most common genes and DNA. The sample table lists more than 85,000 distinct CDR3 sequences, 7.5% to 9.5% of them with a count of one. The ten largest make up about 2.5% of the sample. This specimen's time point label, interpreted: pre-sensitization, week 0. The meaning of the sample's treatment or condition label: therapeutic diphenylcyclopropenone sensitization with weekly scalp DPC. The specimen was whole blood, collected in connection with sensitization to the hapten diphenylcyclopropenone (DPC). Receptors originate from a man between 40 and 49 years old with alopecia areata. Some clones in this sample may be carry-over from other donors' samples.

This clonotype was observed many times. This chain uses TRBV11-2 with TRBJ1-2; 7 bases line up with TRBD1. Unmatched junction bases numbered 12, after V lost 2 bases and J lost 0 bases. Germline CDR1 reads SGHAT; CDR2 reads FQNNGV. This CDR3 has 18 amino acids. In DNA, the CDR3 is TGTGCCAGCAGCTTACTTCGAGACAGGGTATTCACTAACTATGGCTACACCTTC. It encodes CASSLLRDRVFTNYGYTF.

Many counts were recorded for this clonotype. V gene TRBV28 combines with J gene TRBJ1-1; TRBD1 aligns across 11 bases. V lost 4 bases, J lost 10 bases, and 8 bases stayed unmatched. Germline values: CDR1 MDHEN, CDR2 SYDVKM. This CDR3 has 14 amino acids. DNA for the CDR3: TGTGCCAGCAGTTCGACGGACAGGGGGCGTAGAGCTTTCTTT. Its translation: CASSSTDRGRRAFF.

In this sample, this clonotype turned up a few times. CDR3 coding DNA: TGTGCCAGCAGCCTCATGGAATCCGGGGAGCTGTTTTTT. This translates into CASSLMESGELFF. The rearrangement links TRBV7-9 to TRBJ2-2; D unclear. Trimming shortened V by 5 bases and J by 6 bases, and 10 bases separated the two germline ends. Germline values: CDR1 SEHNR, CDR2 FQNEAQ (reference sequence). The CDR3 runs 13 residues.

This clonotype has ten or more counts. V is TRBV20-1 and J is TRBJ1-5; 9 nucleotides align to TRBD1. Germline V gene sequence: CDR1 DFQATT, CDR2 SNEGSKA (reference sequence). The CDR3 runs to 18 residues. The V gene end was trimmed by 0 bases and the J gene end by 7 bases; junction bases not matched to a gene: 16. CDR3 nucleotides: TGCAGTGCTAGAGACACGATCGTCGGGACAGGGAGGGCCCAGCCCCAGCATTTT. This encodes CSARDTIVGTGRAQPQHF.

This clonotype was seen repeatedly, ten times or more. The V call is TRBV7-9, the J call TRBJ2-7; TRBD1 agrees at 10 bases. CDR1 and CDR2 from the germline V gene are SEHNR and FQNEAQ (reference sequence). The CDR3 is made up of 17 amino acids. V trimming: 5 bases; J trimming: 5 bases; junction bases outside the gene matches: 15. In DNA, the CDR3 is TGTGCCAGCAGCCCAGGAGCTAGACAGGGGGCTCGGGACGAGCAGTACGTC. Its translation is CASSPGARQGARDEQYV.

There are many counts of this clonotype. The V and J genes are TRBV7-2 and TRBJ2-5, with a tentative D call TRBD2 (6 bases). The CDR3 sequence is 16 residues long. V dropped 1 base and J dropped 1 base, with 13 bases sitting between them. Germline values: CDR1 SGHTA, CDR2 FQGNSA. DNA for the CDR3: TGTGCCAGCAGCTTAGTTGCGGGACTGGCCCAAGAGACCCAGTACTTC. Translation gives CASSLVAGLAQETQYF. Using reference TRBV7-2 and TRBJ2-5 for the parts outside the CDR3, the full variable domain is GAGVSQSPSNKVTEKGKDVELRCDPISGHTALYWYRQSLGQGLEFLIYFQGNSAPDKSGLPSDRFSAERTGGSVSTLTIQRTQQEDSAVYLCASSLVAGLAQETQYFGPGTRLLVL.